Described below is a single T cell receptor (beta chain) sequence and its context. This receptor's antigen is unknown. No much larger clonotype is one base removed from it; base qualities were not supplied. Other DNA sequences of this sample code for an identical CDR3. This entry comes from a study of shared clonotypes between healthy human individuals (dated by TCRdb to about 2020). Context from the whole study: A couple of women and a few men aged 18 to 49 years were included in the cohort. For each donor, three plates each were used for CD4 naive and CD4 memory, two plates were used for CD8 naive, and one plate was used for CD8 memory. The study deeply sequenced blood TCR repertoires of five healthy adults to estimate repertoire size and the extent of clonotype sharing between individuals. Different laboratories and diverse techniques were used to prepare libraries and sequence TCR repertoires, to increase sequencing depth and limit assay-specific biases. Leukapheresis yielded between about 0.94 and 9.5 billion PBMCs per donor.

Healthy HIV-negative adults with no recently reported acute infections or vaccinations were included as donors. Every donor was a Caucasian adult residing in Nashville, Tennessee, USA. Magnetic negative selection was used to enrich CD4+ T cells, after which naive cells were positively selected on CD45RA and the negative fraction became the memory subset. Blood was obtained by leukapheresis, after which PBMCs were separated by Ficoll-Histopaque density gradient centrifugation and cryopreserved in liquid nitrogen vapor phase. Analytical flow cytometry was used to check the purity and quantity of each magnetically sorted T cell population. From each sorted fraction, genomic DNA was isolated and quantified by UV absorbance on a Nanodrop 2000c. The full study reports these points: Naive subsets generally had larger estimated clonotype richness than memory subsets did. Even with the large sequencing depth, rarefaction of the sorted-subset datasets indicated that sequencing was incomplete. Because the study included a small number of donors, the genetic and exposure-history diversity represented was limited. Pairwise subsampling indicated that sequencing depth was expected to affect the degree of clonotype sharing among donors. About 4.5% of naive CD4, 3.5% of naive CD8, 2% to 2.5% of memory CD4, and less than 0.45% of memory CD8 clonotypes were shared across a few donors. Sampling was restricted to blood, and TCR repertoires in tissues likely differ from the TCR repertoires found in blood. Higher generation probabilities were observed for clonotypes shared by all four sorted-subset donors than for non-shared clonotypes.

The CDR3, from cysteine to phenylalanine, totals 14 residues. This entry keeps only the CDR3 DNA: 42 bases, framed from base 1. Via the germline V gene (reference sequence), CDR1 is SGHNT and CDR2 YYREEE. V is shortened by 3 bases, J by 1 base, and the region joining them spans 11 bases. Using the deep immunoSEQ assay, multiplex PCR amplified TCR CDR3 regions from genomic DNA. Extracted genomic DNA from each cell subset was spread evenly across all wells of several immunoSEQ 96-well plates, with each plate serving as a replicate. Each replicate PCR for sorted subsets received around 0.2 ug genomic DNA, equal to 30,000 or so T cell genomes. Purified libraries were quantified with a Qubit 3.0 fluorometer, sized on a Bioanalyzer 2100, and re-quantified with the KAPA Library Quantification kit. Every immunoSEQ 96-well plate was sequenced on a separate single-read 150-cycle Illumina NextSeq 550 flow cell. On the study's bioinformatics: The immunoSEQ output contained only junctional sequences without quality scores, so filtering could not match that applied to full-length reads. To assign V/J genes and CDR3, sequences were annotated using PyIR, a Python wrapper for IgBLAST v1.9, with IMGT germline references. Reads with weak V/J assignments (E-value above 1e-6), missing CDR3, stop codons, out-of-frame junctions, or ambiguous translated residues were removed. V3J clonotypes were defined by identical inferred V gene, J gene, and CDR3 amino acid sequence. Percentage overlap between repertoires was calculated by dividing the number of shared unique clonotypes by the size of the smaller repertoire. Repertoire richness was assessed with RTK rarefaction, the Chao1 estimator, and Recon v2.1 estimates of unobserved clonotypes. OLGA was used to compute generation probabilities for all TCRbeta clonotypes that the gDNA method yielded from a handful of donors. Not all clones reach the TCRdb copy of this immuneACCESS table, which keeps in-frame sequences only. Checked studies attribute under half of the gap to unresolved V genes and leave the rest unexplained. V and J calls and clone size are as listed in that table; D and trimming were resolved from the DNA. For this sample there are millions of clones; around nine tenths appear just once. Over 0.12% of the sample lies in the top ten.

The chain is made from TRBV5-4 and TRBJ2-7; matching of 6 bases hints at TRBD1 as the D gene. The sequence was obtained from a man between 18 and 35 years old in good health. Sample: naive CD4+ T cells sorted from blood. The sample's cell subset or site label, in plain terms: CD45RA+ positively selected. The CDR3 has the sequence CASSSQGLSYEQYF. The DNA is TGTGCCAGCAGCTCCCAGGGGTTATCCTACGAGCAGTACTTC.